The next 21 T cell receptor beta chains were all read from a single sample in a study of human thymus T cells. The assay was immunoSEQ multiplex PCR, and TCRdb's table has in-frame clones only and misses some. The sample consists of about 78,000 clones, around 96% of them appearing once. Thymus tissue for the work was resected from patients undergoing corrective heart surgery. Source material: thymus tissue. These receptors came from a boy in the first two years of life with a congenital heart defect but otherwise immunologically healthy.

This rearrangement joins TRBV25-1 to TRBJ2-3; D possibly uses TRBD1 or TRBD2 (5 bases each). Trimming took off 4 bases at V and 5 bases at J, with 10 bases between the two ends. There are 13 residues in the CDR3. Germline V gives CDR1 MGHDK, CDR2 SYGVNS. CDR3 sequence: CASSAGGVDTQYF. CDR3 sequence (DNA): TGTGCCAGCAGTGCTGGGGGTGTAGATACGCAGTATTTT. The complete variable domain, with remaining parts taken from reference TRBV25-1 and TRBJ2-3, reads EADIYQTPRYLVIGTGKKITLECSQTMGHDKMYWYQQDPGMELHLIHYSYGVNSTEKGDLSSESTVSRIRTEHFPLTLESARPSHTSQYLCASSAGGVDTQYFGPGTRLTVL.

The chain couples TRBV19 to TRBJ2-1, with D perhaps matching TRBD2 (5 bases). This CDR3 has 16 amino acids. Germline V gene data show CDR1 as LNHDA and CDR2 as SQIVND (reference sequence). V was cut by 0 bases and J by 7 bases, with 16 bases left in between. The CDR3 sequence is CASSIDFGSTGNEQFF. CDR3 bases: TGTGCCAGTAGTATAGATTTTGGGTCTACGGGGAATGAGCAGTTCTTC.

This sequence joins TRBV4-3 and TRBJ2-3; D unclear. The germline gives CDR1 LGHNA, CDR2 YSLEER. The CDR3 totals 14 residues. Trimming stripped 3 bases from V and 6 bases from J, with 13 bases between. CDR3 DNA sequence: TGCGCCAGCAGCCATCCTCCCCCGGAGGATACGCAGTATTTT. This encodes CASSHPPPEDTQYF.

This chain joins TRBV5-8 and TRBJ2-1; no firm D call. Germline values: CDR1 SGHTS, CDR2 YDEGEE. There are 16 residues in the CDR3. V was cut by 4 bases and J by 0 bases, with 14 bases left in between. For the CDR3, the DNA is TGTGCCAGCAGCCGACTGATCCGTAGCTCCTACAATGAGCAGTTCTTC. Protein product: CASSRLIRSSYNEQFF.

V and J are TRBV27 and TRBJ2-5; tentatively, D is TRBD1 (6 bases). V lost 4 bases and J lost 1, with 19 bases in between. The V gene's germline CDR1 is MNHEY and CDR2 SMNVEV (reference sequence). CDR3 length: 17 amino acids. In DNA, the CDR3 is TGTGCCAGCAGTTCCTCCCCCCTGACAGGATCCCAAGAGACCCAGTACTTC. It translates to CASSSSPLTGSQETQYF.

J is TRBJ1-5 and V is TRBV19, with D tentatively TRBD1 (6 bases). Germline CDR1 reads LNHDA; CDR2 reads SQIVND (reference sequence). Between the trimmed V and J ends, which lost 4 bases and 6 bases, there was a span of 22 bases. The CDR3 is 17 amino acids. CDR3 bases: TGTGCCAGTAGTAATGGCAGTGCAGGCAGGGGCCGTCAGCCCCAGCATTTT. Translating it yields CASSNGSAGRGRQPQHF. Drawing the rest from reference TRBV19 and TRBJ1-5, the complete variable domain is DGGITQSPKYLFRKEGQNVTLSCEQNLNHDAMYWYRQDPGQGLRLIYYSQIVNDFQKGDIAEGYSVSREKKESFPLTVTSAQKNPTAFYLCASSNGSAGRGRQPQHFGDGTRLSIL.

The chain couples TRBV4-1 to TRBJ1-5; the D gene is possibly TRBD1 (6 bases). CDR3 size: 12 residues. Germline V gene sequence: CDR1 MGHRA, CDR2 YSYEKL. V was shortened by 3 bases and J by 6 bases, with 6 bases between the two germline ends. This chain's CDR3 is CASSQGAQPQHF. DNA for the CDR3: TGCGCCAGCAGCCAGGGGGCTCAGCCCCAGCATTTT.

The rearrangement joins TRBV5-4 to TRBJ2-3; weak D call: TRBD2 (6 bases). The germline CDR1 and CDR2 sequences are SGHNT and YYREEE (reference sequence). Deletions cut 1 base from V and 2 bases from J, with 14 bases between. This CDR3 comprises 16 residues. CDR3 nucleotides: TGTGCCAGCAGCTTGTTGGCCAGGGAGGTCACAGATACGCAGTATTTT. It encodes CASSLLAREVTDTQYF.

The CDR3 spells CASSLRSSGGQSSYEQYF. The CDR3, as DNA: TGTGCCAGCAGCTTACGGTCTAGCGGGGGCCAAAGCTCCTACGAGCAGTACTTC. The V call is TRBV7-2, the J call TRBJ2-7, with TRBD2 matching 10 bases. CDR3 size: 18 residues. Germline CDR1 is SGHTA and CDR2 is FQGNSA. Trimming at V came to 2 bases and at J to 0 bases, leaving 10 bases not matched to a gene.

This chain links TRBV7-9 with TRBJ1-2, with D unclear. The germline V gene has CDR1 SEHNR and CDR2 FQNEAQ (reference sequence). V was clipped by 5 bases and J by 1 base, with 11 bases between them. This CDR3 contains 14 residues. In DNA, the CDR3 is TGTGCCAGCAGCCACGGACTTCTTAACTATGGCTACACCTTC. Translation gives CASSHGLLNYGYTF.

This rearrangement joins TRBV28 to TRBJ2-7; 7 nucleotides match TRBD2. The trim removed 6 bases at V and 0 bases at J, leaving 8 bases unmatched. Germline V gene sequence: CDR1 MDHEN, CDR2 SYDVKM. CDR3 length equals 15 residues. As DNA, the CDR3 is TGTGCCAGCAGGCCCCGGGAGGCCCTCTCCTACGAGCAGTACTTC. Residues: CASRPREALSYEQYF.

The chain uses TRBV2 and TRBJ2-3; 8 bases line up with TRBD2. Germline CDR1 is SNHLY and CDR2 is FYNNEI. The J segment lost 4 bases and the V segment lost 8 bases, leaving 17 bases of the junction unmatched. This CDR3 spans 17 amino acids. CDR3 sequence (DNA): TGTGCCAGCGAGGTGGTGGGAGCGGGAGAGGGGCCAGATACGCAGTATTTT. Translated: CASEVVGAGEGPDTQYF.

The rearrangement joins TRBV19 to TRBJ2-5; 10 positions match TRBD2. V lost 4 bases to trimming and J lost 9 bases; unmatched junction nucleotides: 14. CDR1 is LNHDA and CDR2 is SQIVND in the germline V gene (reference sequence). The CDR3 consists of 16 residues. In nucleotides, the CDR3 is TGTGCCAGTAGTAATATGGCGCTAGCGGGAGTGGGTCCCCAGTACTTC. This translates into CASSNMALAGVGPQYF.

The V call is TRBV6-1, the J call TRBJ2-7; 8 bases fit TRBD2. Per the germline V gene, CDR1 is MNHNS and CDR2 is SASEGT. Trimming at V came to 4 bases and at J to 3 bases, leaving 8 bases not matched to a gene. The CDR3 contains 15 residues. CDR3: CASSVSLAGYYEQYF. CDR3 in DNA: TGTGCCAGCAGTGTCAGCCTAGCGGGTTACTACGAGCAGTACTTC.

This sequence joins TRBV10-3 and TRBJ1-2, with D unclear. The CDR3 loop spans 11 amino acids. Between the trimmed V and J ends, which lost 2 bases and 11 bases, there was a span of 9 bases. Per germline, CDR1 ENHRY and CDR2 SYGVKD. The DNA of the CDR3 is TGTGCCATCAGTGAGCCAAATAAGTACACCTTC. Translating gives CAISEPNKYTF.

The DNA for the CDR3 is TGTGCCAGCAGGACTTTAACAGGGGACGAGCAGTACTTC. Protein: CASRTLTGDEQYF. The rearrangement links TRBV6-6 to TRBJ2-7, with 7 nucleotides matching TRBD1. Losses at the gene ends were 6 bases for V and 5 bases for J; bases not matched to a gene: 7. The CDR3 contains 13 residues. Germline V lookup: CDR1 MNHNY, CDR2 SVGAGI (reference sequence).

V is TRBV2 and J is TRBJ1-1; D possibly corresponds to TRBD1 (6 bases). Germline values: CDR1 SNHLY, CDR2 FYNNEI. This CDR3 is built from 13 residues. The germline V and J ends were trimmed by 7 bases and 2 bases, with 11 bases remaining between them. CDR3 protein: CASIRDINTEAFF. CDR3 nucleotide sequence: TGTGCCAGCATTCGGGACATTAACACTGAAGCTTTCTTT.

The V and J genes are TRBV28 and TRBJ1-5; 11 positions agree with TRBD1. Trimming cost V 1 base and J 4 bases; bases outside gene matches: 15. The CDR3 is 20 residues long. Germline V gene sequence: CDR1 MDHEN, CDR2 SYDVKM. The CDR3 loop is CASSLFLDRGRGVPNQPQHF. The CDR3 region has the DNA TGTGCCAGCAGTTTATTTCTGGACAGGGGGCGAGGAGTGCCTAATCAGCCCCAGCATTTT.

This chain connects TRBV19 to TRBJ2-7; D is possibly TRBD1 (6 bases). The ends were cut back, 3 bases at V and 4 bases at J, with 16 bases in the middle. This CDR3 comprises 15 residues. The V gene's germline CDR1 is LNHDA and CDR2 SQIVND (reference sequence). In nucleotides, the CDR3 is TGTGCCAGTAGTATGGGGGCGGAACACCGGTACGAGCAGTACTTC. Protein: CASSMGAEHRYEQYF.

In this sample, this clone turned up once. J is TRBJ2-3 and V is TRBV7-8; 7 bases fit TRBD2. Trimming removed 11 bases from V and 5 bases from J; junction bases left unmatched: 13. The germline V gene has CDR1 SGHVS and CDR2 FQNEAQ. This CDR3 spans 14 amino acids. DNA of the CDR3: TGTGCCTCAACGATCCTAGCGGATGAAGATACGCAGTATTTT. This translates into CASTILADEDTQYF.

CDR3 DNA: TGTGCCAGCTCACCACCAGGTCCCAAGCACACTGAAGCTTTCTTT. It encodes CASSPPGPKHTEAFF. The rearrangement joins TRBV18 to TRBJ1-1, with D unclear. Trimming pared 0 bases from V and 3 bases from J, leaving 11 bases between. Germline-derived CDR1 and CDR2 are KGHSH and LQKENI. The CDR3 loop spans 15 amino acids.